The 17 T cell receptor beta chains in this list originate from one sample, sequenced in a study of cytomegalovirus exposure and HLA in healthy donors. 13 Jbeta primers and 60 Vbeta primers were used for the PCR. Assay: immunoSEQ multiplex PCR; the TCRdb copy retains only in-frame clones and omits some. The sample carries 200,000 or so clones, approximately 78% recorded once. Material: PBMCs. All receptors derive from a male donor in good health and CMV-seronegative.

CDR3 sequence reads: CASSKGTSGRIETQYF. The CDR3 DNA follows: TGTGCCAGCAGCAAAGGGACTAGCGGGAGGATAGAGACCCAGTACTTC. V is TRBV11-1 and J is TRBJ2-5, with TRBD2 identical over 15 bases. The CDR3 contains 16 residues. Germline CDR1 reads SGHAT; CDR2 reads FQDESV (reference sequence). V trimming: 5 bases; J trimming: 4 bases; junction bases outside the gene matches: 5.

The chain uses TRBV15 and TRBJ1-2, with a possible D match to TRBD1 (6 bases). Deletions cut 3 bases from V and 6 bases from J, with 11 bases between. CDR1 is LNHNV, CDR2 YYDKDF, per germline (reference sequence). The CDR3 length is 13 residues. CDR3: CATSRRGGNGYTF. DNA for the CDR3: TGTGCCACCAGCAGGAGGGGGGGAAATGGCTACACCTTC. Using reference TRBV15 and TRBJ1-2 for the parts outside the CDR3, the full variable domain is DAMVIQNPRYQVTQFGKPVTLSCSQTLNHNVMYWYQQKSSQAPKLLFHYYDKDFNNEADTPDNFQSRRPNTSFCFLDIRSPGLGDTAMYLCATSRRGGNGYTFGSGTRLTVV.

V gene TRBV18 combines with J gene TRBJ1-4, with 9 bases that match TRBD1. Unmatched junction bases numbered 4, after V lost 4 bases and J lost 7 bases. Germline values: CDR1 KGHSH, CDR2 LQKENI. The CDR3 length is 14 residues. CDR3 sequence reads: CASSQQGASEKLFF. The CDR3 nucleotides read TGTGCCAGCTCACAACAGGGGGCAAGTGAAAAACTGTTTTTT.

The V and J genes are TRBV6-1 and TRBJ1-2; tentatively, D is TRBD1 (6 bases). In germline, CDR1 is MNHNS, CDR2 SASEGT. This CDR3 is 13 amino acids long. V was cut by 3 bases and J by 4 bases, with 9 bases left in between. The CDR3 spells CASSESGVYGYTF. The CDR3, as DNA: TGTGCCAGCAGTGAGTCAGGGGTCTATGGCTACACCTTC.

The V gene is TRBV15, the J gene TRBJ2-1; 12 positions agree with TRBD2. CDR3 size: 15 residues. Looked up from germline, CDR1 is LNHNV and CDR2 is YYDKDF (reference sequence). The ends lost 5 bases at V and 10 bases at J; junction bases unmatched: 9. The CDR3 reads CATSLRRLAGEEQFF. The CDR3 region has the DNA TGTGCCACCAGCTTGAGACGACTAGCGGGAGAGGAGCAGTTCTTC.

This chain uses TRBV19 with TRBJ1-1; the match to TRBD1 covers 7 bases. Germline CDR1 and CDR2: LNHDA and SQIVND (reference sequence). CDR3 length: 12 amino acids. J lost 6 bases, V lost 6 bases, and 4 bases had no gene match. The chain's CDR3 is CASSRQGPEAFF. In DNA form, the CDR3 reads TGTGCCAGTAGCCGACAGGGTCCTGAAGCTTTCTTT. The variable domain in full, completed from reference TRBV19 and TRBJ1-1, reads DGGITQSPKYLFRKEGQNVTLSCEQNLNHDAMYWYRQDPGQGLRLIYYSQIVNDFQKGDIAEGYSVSREKKESFPLTVTSAQKNPTAFYLCASSRQGPEAFFGQGTRLTVV.

The chain is built from TRBV5-1 and TRBJ2-1, with TRBD2 matching 8 bases. J lost 5 bases, V lost 0 bases, and 4 bases had no gene match. The CDR3 consists of 15 residues. CDR1 is SGHRS and CDR2 is YFSETQ in the germline V gene. The CDR3 is CASSLESSGNNEQFF. The CDR3 DNA reads TGCGCCAGCAGCTTGGAAAGTAGCGGGAACAATGAGCAGTTCTTC. Filled out from reference TRBV5-1 and TRBJ2-1, the complete variable domain reads KAGVTQTPRYLIKTRGQQVTLSCSPISGHRSVSWYQQTPGQGLQFLFEYFSETQRNKGNFPGRFSGRQFSNSRSEMNVSTLELGDSALYLCASSLESSGNNEQFFGPGTRLTVL.

The genes are TRBV10-3 and TRBJ2-1; 7 bases agree with TRBD2. CDR1 and CDR2 (germline): ENHRY, SYGVKD. With V trimmed by 5 bases and J by 2 bases, 9 bases remained unmatched. This CDR3 is built from 16 residues. CDR3 in DNA: TGTGCCATCAGTCCTACAAGCGGGACCACCTACAATGAGCAGTTCTTC. It is translated as CAISPTSGTTYNEQFF.

V gene TRBV29-1 combines with J gene TRBJ2-2; tentative D call: TRBD1 (6 bases). The CDR3 has 15 amino acids. The germline CDR1 and CDR2 sequences are SQVTM and ANQGSEA. V was shortened by 5 bases and J by 0 bases, with 13 bases between the two germline ends. The CDR3 region has the DNA TGCAGCGTTCGTTGGGGGACAACGAACACCGGGGAGCTGTTTTTT. This gives the protein CSVRWGTTNTGELFF.

CDR3 coding DNA: TGCGCCAGCAGCCTGGGGAGGGATAGCACAGATACGCAGTATTTT. Protein: CASSLGRDSTDTQYF. This sequence joins TRBV5-1 and TRBJ2-3, with 7 bases that match TRBD2. J lost 0 bases, V lost 4 bases, and 5 bases had no gene match. There are 15 residues in the CDR3. Germline V gene data show CDR1 as SGHRS and CDR2 as YFSETQ.

The CDR3 sequence is CASRSSVMNTEAFF. The CDR3 DNA reads as TGTGCCAGCAGATCCAGTGTCATGAACACTGAAGCTTTCTTT. The chain is built from TRBV27 and TRBJ1-1; D gene unclear. The CDR3 runs 14 residues. The V and J ends lost 6 bases and 0 bases respectively, with 11 bases between them. The germline V gene has CDR1 MNHEY and CDR2 SMNVEV (reference sequence).

This clone was counted a few times. The chain is built from TRBV5-1 and TRBJ1-1; D is uncertain. CDR1 and CDR2 (germline): SGHRS, YFSETQ. The CDR3 is 12 amino acids. The ends were cut back, 5 bases at V and 3 bases at J, with 8 bases in the middle. CDR3: CASRFIDTEAFF. CDR3 nucleotide sequence: TGCGCCAGCAGATTTATCGACACTGAAGCTTTCTTT.

This chain connects TRBV19 to TRBJ2-5, with TRBD2 as a possible D gene (5 bases). V was pared by 6 bases and J by 1 base, with 9 bases between. Germline CDR1 LNHDA, CDR2 SQIVND (reference sequence). There are 13 residues in the CDR3. Here the CDR3 reads CASSPLVQETQYF. The CDR3 DNA sequence: TGTGCCAGTAGCCCACTAGTCCAAGAGACCCAGTACTTC.

The chain carries TRBV7-2 and TRBJ2-3; tentative D call: TRBD2 (6 bases). There are 15 residues in the CDR3. Per germline, CDR1 SGHTA and CDR2 FQGNSA. V lost 3 bases and J lost 1, with 11 bases in between. CDR3 DNA sequence: TGTGCCAGCAGCTTTGGCGGGGTCCGCACAGATACGCAGTATTTT. Residues: CASSFGGVRTDTQYF.

This clone was found once. V gene TRBV9 combines with J gene TRBJ2-2; possible D gene TRBD1, 8 bases. CDR1 is SGDLS, CDR2 YYNGEE, per germline. Between the trimmed V and J ends, which lost 1 base and 6 bases, there was a span of 25 bases. The CDR3 has 19 residues. This CDR3 reads CASSVLSGSGTGGPGELFF. The CDR3 nucleotides read TGTGCCAGCAGCGTACTCTCCGGGAGCGGGACAGGCGGACCCGGGGAGCTGTTTTTT.

V usage is TRBV27 and J usage is TRBJ2-2; D gene unclear. Deletions cut 4 bases from V and 2 bases from J, with 11 bases between. The CDR3 runs 15 residues. Germline CDR1 reads MNHEY; CDR2 reads SMNVEV (reference sequence). CDR3 region: CASSSLRKNTGELFF. CDR3 bases: TGTGCCAGCAGTTCTTTGCGAAAAAACACCGGGGAGCTGTTTTTT.

A single count supports this clone. V usage is TRBV9 and J usage is TRBJ2-5; D is possibly TRBD1 (7 bases). The J call may be in error: the DNA end matches TRBJ2-7 better. The CDR3 totals 17 residues. Germline CDR1 SGDLS, CDR2 YYNGEE. The CDR3 loop reads CASSPGGGGPPNYEQYF. DNA for the CDR3: TGTGCCAGCAGCCCCGGTGGAGGGGGCCCACCTAACTACGAGCAGTACTTC.